This TCR beta chain emerged from a study of shared clonotypes between healthy human individuals (TCRdb year 2020). Background on the whole study: The cohort comprised a couple of women and a few men aged 18 to 49 years. For each donor, three plates each were used for CD4 naive and CD4 memory, two plates were used for CD8 naive, and one plate was used for CD8 memory. Per donor, leukapheresis produced somewhere between about 0.94 and 8.9 billion PBMCs. To estimate repertoire size and how much clonotypes are shared between individuals, the study performed deep sequencing of blood TCR repertoires from 4 to 6 healthy adults. To increase sequencing depth and limit assay-specific biases, different laboratories used diverse techniques to prepare libraries and sequence TCR repertoires. Broader findings and caveats from the paper: Across four donors, about 4.5% of naive CD4, approximately 4% of naive CD8, 2.3% of memory CD4, and under 0.45% of memory CD8 clonotypes were shared. Pairwise subsampling led to the expectation that sequencing depth would affect the degree of clonotype sharing among donors. Rarefaction of sorted-subset datasets indicated incomplete sequencing despite the large sequencing depth. Only blood was sampled, and tissue TCR repertoires likely differ from those in blood. The small number of donors limited the genetic and exposure-history diversity represented. Estimated clonotype richness was generally larger for naive than for memory subsets. Higher generation probabilities were observed for clonotypes shared by all four sorted-subset donors than for non-shared clonotypes.

Healthy HIV-negative adults with no recently reported acute infections or vaccinations were included as donors. Only Caucasian adults living in Nashville, Tennessee, USA were represented among the donors. CD4+ T cells were enriched through magnetic negative selection, after which naive cells were positively selected on CD45RA and the remaining negative fraction served as the memory subset. Blood was obtained by leukapheresis, after which PBMCs were separated by Ficoll-Histopaque density gradient centrifugation and cryopreserved in liquid nitrogen vapor phase. Purity and quantity of every magnetically sorted T cell population were checked by analytical flow cytometry. Genomic DNA was isolated from every sorted fraction and measured by UV absorbance on a Nanodrop 2000c. V has 2 bases trimmed and J has 5 bases trimmed; junction bases matching no gene number 1. The germline V gene (reference sequence) specifies MNHEY as CDR1 and SMNVEV as CDR2. The CDR3 holds 16 amino acids from the cysteine to the phenylalanine. Only the CDR3 DNA is retained, 48 bases long and in frame from the first base.

Using the deep immunoSEQ assay, TCR CDR3 regions were amplified from genomic DNA by multiplex PCR. For each cell subset, the extracted genomic DNA was distributed evenly across all wells of several immunoSEQ 96-well plates, and each plate served as one replicate. For sorted subsets, approximately 210 ng genomic DNA, equal to 30,000 or so T cell genomes, was loaded into each replicate PCR. The purified libraries were quantified using a Qubit 3.0 fluorometer, sized with a Bioanalyzer 2100, and then quantified again using the KAPA Library Quantification kit. Each immunoSEQ 96-well plate was sequenced on its own single-read 150-cycle Illumina NextSeq 550 flow cell. Processing in the source paper ran as follows. Because the immunoSEQ output held only junctional sequences and lacked quality scores, the filtering could not match the filtering applied to full-length reads. To assign V/J genes and CDR3, sequences were annotated using PyIR, a Python wrapper for IgBLAST v1.9, with IMGT germline references. Any read was removed if the V/J assignment was weak (E-value above 1e-6), the CDR3 was missing, or the read contained stop codons, out-of-frame junctions, or ambiguous translated residues. A V3J clonotype was defined by an identical inferred V gene, J gene, and CDR3 amino acid sequence. To compute the percentage overlap between repertoires, the number of shared unique clonotypes was divided by the size of the smaller repertoire. Repertoire richness was assessed with RTK rarefaction, the Chao1 estimator, and Recon v2.1 estimates of unobserved clonotypes. Generation probabilities were computed with OLGA for all TCRbeta clonotypes obtained by the gDNA method from several donors. TCRdb's version of the immuneACCESS table is confined to in-frame rearrangements and falls short of the full clone set. An unresolved V gene accounts for under half of the shortfall where checked; the remainder is of unknown origin. V, J and clone size are taken as reported in that table, and D and trimming were inferred from the DNA itself. The sample has millions of clones on record, more than 80% of them singletons. The top ten clones comprise over 0.12% of the sample.

Concerning this clone: Which antigen it targets is not known. Nothing much larger sits one base from this clone, and base qualities are not available. Other DNA sequences in the same sample also yield this CDR3.

The receptor was derived from a man aged 18 to 30 in good health. The rearrangement joined TRBV27 to TRBJ1-6, with 12 middle bases fitting TRBD1. Source material: naive CD4+ T cells sorted from blood. The meaning of the sample's cell subset or site label: CD45RA+ positively selected. The CDR3: CASSLGTGGNNSPLHF. The sequenced DNA: TGTGCCAGCAGTTTAGGGACAGGGGGCAATAATTCACCCCTCCACTTT.